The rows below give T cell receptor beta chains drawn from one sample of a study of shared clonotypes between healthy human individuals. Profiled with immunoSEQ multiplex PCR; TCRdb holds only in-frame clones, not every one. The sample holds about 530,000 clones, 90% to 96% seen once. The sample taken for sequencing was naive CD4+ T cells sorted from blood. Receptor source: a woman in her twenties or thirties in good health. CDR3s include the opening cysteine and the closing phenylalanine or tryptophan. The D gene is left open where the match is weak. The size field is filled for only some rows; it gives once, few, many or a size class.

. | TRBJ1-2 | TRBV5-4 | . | TGTGCCAGCAGCTTGGAGGTGGAGAGCTATGGCTACACCTTC | CASSLEVESYGYTF
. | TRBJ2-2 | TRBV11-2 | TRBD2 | TGTGCCAGCAGCTTAGATCTAGCGGGAGGTATCGGGGAGCTGTTTTTT | CASSLDLAGGIGELFF
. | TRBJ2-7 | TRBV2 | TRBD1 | TGTGCCAGCAGTGGGACAGGGATCTACGAGCAGTACTTC | CASSGTGIYEQYF
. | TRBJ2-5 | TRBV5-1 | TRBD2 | TGCGCCAGCAGCGGGGGAGCGGGAGAATACCAAGAGACCCAGTACTTC | CASSGGAGEYQETQYF
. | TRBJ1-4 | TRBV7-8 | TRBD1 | TGTGCCAGCAGCCGAATGACAGGGAGCCGCGAAAAACTGTTTTTT | CASSRMTGSREKLFF
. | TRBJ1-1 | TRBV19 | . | TGTGCCAGTAGTATAGGGCAGGAGACCCAAGCTTTCTTT | CASSIGQETQAFF
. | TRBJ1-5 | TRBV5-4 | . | TGTGCCAGCAGCCCCGACCCTAATCAGCCCCAGCATTTT | CASSPDPNQPQHF
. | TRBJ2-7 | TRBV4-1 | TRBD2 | TGCGCCAGCAGCCAAGATGAAGAAGCGGGGATAAGATACGAGCAGTACTTC | CASSQDEEAGIRYEQYF
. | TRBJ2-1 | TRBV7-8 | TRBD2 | TGTGCCAGCAGCTTAAGTTCGGGAGGCCATGAGCAGTTCTTC | CASSLSSGGHEQFF
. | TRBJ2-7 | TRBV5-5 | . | TGTGCCAGCAGCTTTCCAGGGGACTACGAGCAGTACTTC | CASSFPGDYEQYF
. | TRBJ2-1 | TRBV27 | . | TGTGCCAGCAGTCCCCCCCCAGCGCACGAGCAGTTCTTC | CASSPPPAHEQFF
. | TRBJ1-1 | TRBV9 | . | TGTGCCAGCAGCGTAGCAGCGGGGGTTATAGTGACTGAAGCTTTCTTT | CASSVAAGVIVTEAFF
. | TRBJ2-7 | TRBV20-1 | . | TGCAGTGCTAAACCGGGGCGGGAGCAGTACTTC | CSAKPGREQYF
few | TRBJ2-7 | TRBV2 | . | TGTGCCAGCAGAGCCGGGACGGGCTCCTACGAGCAGTACTTC | CASRAGTGSYEQYF
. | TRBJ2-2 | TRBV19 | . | TGTGCCAGTAGTGCCCGATTCAGAGTTAACACCGGGGAGCTGTTTTTT | CASSARFRVNTGELFF
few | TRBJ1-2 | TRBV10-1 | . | TGCGCCAGCAGTGACGGTTCGGCCTCCCACGGCTACACCTTC | CASSDGSASHGYTF
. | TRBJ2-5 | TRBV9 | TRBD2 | TGTGCCAGCAGCCCAGGGACTAGCGGGAGTTTAGAGACCCAGTACTTC | CASSPGTSGSLETQYF
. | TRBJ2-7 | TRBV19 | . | TGTGCCAGTAGTCCCCAGCTAGCCGCCCACGAGCAGTACTTC | CASSPQLAAHEQYF
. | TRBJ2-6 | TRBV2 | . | TGTGCCAGCAGGGGGAACTCTGGGGCCAACGTCCTGACTTTC | CASRGNSGANVLTF
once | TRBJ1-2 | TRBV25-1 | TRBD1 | TGTGCCAGCAGTGGGACAGGCGGTAACTATGGCTACACCTTC | CASSGTGGNYGYTF
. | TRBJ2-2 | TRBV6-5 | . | TGTGCCAGCAGTTATCGCCAGAACACCGGGGAGCTGTTTTTT | CASSYRQNTGELFF
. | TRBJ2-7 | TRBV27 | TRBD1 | TGTGCCAGCAGTAACCGGGACAGGGGCAACGAGCAGTACTTC | CASSNRDRGNEQYF
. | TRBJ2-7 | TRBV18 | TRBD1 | TGTGCCAGCTCACCCGCCGGGACAGGGGTGCGCGAGCAGTACTTC | CASSPAGTGVREQYF
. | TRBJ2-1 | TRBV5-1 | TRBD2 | TGCGCCAGCAGCTTTGATGGCGGGAGAAGGTACAATGAGCAGTTCTTC | CASSFDGGRRYNEQFF
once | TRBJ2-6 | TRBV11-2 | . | TGTGCCAGCACCCGGGACCCTGAAACTGGGGCCAACGTCCTGACTTTC | CASTRDPETGANVLTF
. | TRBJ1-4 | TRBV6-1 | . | TGTGCCAGCAGTGCTGGAAGGGAGGGTGAAAAACTGTTTTTT | CASSAGREGEKLFF
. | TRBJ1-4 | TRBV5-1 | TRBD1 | TGCGCCAGCAGCGGACAGGGAGCAACTAATGAAAAACTGTTTTTT | CASSGQGATNEKLFF
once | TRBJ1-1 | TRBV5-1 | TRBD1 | TGCGCCAGCAGCCCCGGGACAGGGTCTGGTGAAGCTTTCTTT | CASSPGTGSGEAFF
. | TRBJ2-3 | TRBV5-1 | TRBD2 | TGCGCCAGCAGCCTAGGGACTAGCGGAACCACAGATACGCAGTATTTT | CASSLGTSGTTDTQYF
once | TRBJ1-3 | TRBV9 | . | TGTGCCAGCACCAAACCGAATTGTTGGTTCGTCTCTGGAAACACCATATATTTT | CASTKPNCWFVSGNTIYF
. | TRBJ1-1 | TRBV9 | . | TGTGCCAGCACCCCCAGGCTGGTGAACACTGAAGCTTTCTTT | CASTPRLVNTEAFF
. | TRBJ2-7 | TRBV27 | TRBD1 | TGTGCCAGCAGTTCCCGACAGGGGGCAGGAGAGCAGTACTTC | CASSSRQGAGEQYF
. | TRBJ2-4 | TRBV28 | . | TGTGCCAGCAGTTTCCGGTTGGTCAAAAACATTCAGTACTTC | CASSFRLVKNIQYF
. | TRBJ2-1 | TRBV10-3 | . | TGTGCCATCAGTGAAGTGAGAGGCAGCTACAATGAGCAGTTCTTC | CAISEVRGSYNEQFF
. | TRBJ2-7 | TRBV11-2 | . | TGTGCCAGCAGCTTACGGTTGGGACGGTCCTACGAGCAGTACTTC | CASSLRLGRSYEQYF
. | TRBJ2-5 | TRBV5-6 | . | TGTGCCAGCAGCTTGAACGGAGGAGAGACCCAGTACTTC | CASSLNGGETQYF
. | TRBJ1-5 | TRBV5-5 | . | TGTGCCAGCAGCTTGGACAACAGGAATCAGCCCCAGCATTTT | CASSLDNRNQPQHF
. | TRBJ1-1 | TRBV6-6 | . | TGTGCCAGCAGTTACGGGGGCACTGAAGCTTTCTTT | CASSYGGTEAFF